This T cell receptor beta chain was captured in a study of shared clonotypes between healthy human individuals (TCRdb year 2020). Context from the whole study: The cohort included three men and a couple of women between 18 and 49 years of age. For each donor, CD4 naive and CD4 memory were each given three plates, CD8 naive was given two plates, and CD8 memory was given one plate. To increase sequencing depth and limit assay-specific biases, TCR repertoire library preparation and sequencing were carried out by different laboratories using diverse techniques. Leukapheresis yielded between about 0.94 and 8.9 billion PBMCs per donor. To estimate repertoire size and how much clonotypes are shared between individuals, the study performed deep sequencing of blood TCR repertoires from roughly five healthy adults. Study-wide findings and limitations: Based on pairwise subsampling, the degree of clonotype sharing among donors was expected to be affected by sequencing depth. The genetic and exposure-history diversity represented was limited by the small number of donors. Sampling was restricted to blood, and TCR repertoires in tissues likely differ from the TCR repertoires found in blood. Higher generation probabilities were observed for clonotypes shared by all four sorted-subset donors than for non-shared clonotypes. Incomplete sequencing was indicated by rarefaction of sorted-subset datasets, despite the large sequencing depth. Larger estimated clonotype richness was generally found for naive subsets than for memory subsets. About 5% of naive CD4, 3% to 4% of naive CD8, about 2.5% of memory CD4, and 0.35% to 0.5% of memory CD8 clonotypes were shared across several donors.

As for this clone: The antigen it binds to is not known. Per-base quality was not reported, and no clone a single base away is much larger than it.

V is reduced by 0 bases and J by 0 bases, leaving a spacing of 10 bases between them. The CDR3 runs 16 residues from the cysteine to the phenylalanine. Kept here is only the CDR3 DNA, which spans 48 bases and is read in frame from base 1. Looking up the germline V gene yields CDR1 SGHRS and CDR2 YFSETQ. Using the deep immunoSEQ assay, TCR CDR3 regions were amplified from genomic DNA by multiplex PCR. Extracted genomic DNA from each cell subset was distributed evenly across all wells of several immunoSEQ 96-well plates, and each plate was treated as a replicate. For sorted subsets, about 200 ng genomic DNA, equal to some 28,000 T cell genomes, was loaded into each replicate PCR. The purified libraries were quantified using a Qubit 3.0 fluorometer, sized with a Bioanalyzer 2100, and then quantified again using the KAPA Library Quantification kit. Every immunoSEQ 96-well plate was sequenced on a dedicated single-read 150-cycle Illumina NextSeq 550 flow cell. On the study's bioinformatics: Because the immunoSEQ output held only junctional sequences and lacked quality scores, the filtering could not match the filtering applied to full-length reads. To assign V/J genes and CDR3, sequences were annotated using PyIR, a Python wrapper for IgBLAST v1.9, with IMGT germline references. Reads with weak V/J assignments (E-value above 1e-6), missing CDR3, stop codons, out-of-frame junctions, or ambiguous translated residues were removed. V3J clonotypes were defined as sequences sharing an identical inferred V gene, J gene, and CDR3 amino acid sequence. Percentage overlap between repertoires was computed as shared unique clonotypes divided by the size of the smaller repertoire. Three approaches were used to assess repertoire richness: RTK rarefaction, the Chao1 estimator, and Recon v2.1 estimates of unobserved clonotypes. Generation probabilities for all TCRbeta clonotypes obtained by the gDNA method from four donors were computed using OLGA. Entries here come from immuneACCESS through TCRdb and include only in-frame sequences with V and J called. Some clones fail to appear in such tables; in the studies checked, an unresolved V gene covers under half of the shortfall, and the cause of the remainder is unknown. V and J calls and clone size are given by that table; D and trimming were obtained from the DNA. This sample comprises more than 2 million clones, about 95% of them detected only once. More than 0.1% of the sample lies in the top ten.

Donors were healthy HIV-negative adults with no recently reported acute infections or vaccinations. Every donor was a Caucasian adult residing in Nashville, Tennessee, USA. CD4+ T cells were enriched through magnetic negative selection, after which naive cells were positively selected on CD45RA and the remaining negative fraction served as the memory subset. Blood was obtained by leukapheresis, after which PBMCs were separated by Ficoll-Histopaque density gradient centrifugation and cryopreserved in liquid nitrogen vapor phase. Analytical flow cytometry was used to check the purity and quantity of every magnetically sorted T cell population. Genomic DNA was isolated from each sorted fraction and quantified by UV absorbance on a Nanodrop 2000c.

Here the chain combines TRBV5-1 and TRBJ2-1; the D gene cannot be named for sure. Sequencing used naive CD4+ T cells sorted from blood. What the cell subset or site label conveys for this sample: CD45RA+ positively selected. This receptor was obtained from a man between 18 and 35 years old in good health. The sequenced DNA is TGCGCCAGCAGCTTGGAGGTGACGGCCTCCTACAATGAGCAGTTCTTC. It translates as CASSLEVTASYNEQFF.